The rows below give T cell receptor beta chains drawn from one sample of a study of identical twins. MiXCR, applied by TCRdb to the 5' RACE reads, yields one record per CDR3 protein. The sample consists of around 370,000 distinct CDR3 sequences, approximately 9.1% of them appearing once. The sequencing input was naive T cells sorted from blood. Receptors originate from a woman in her forties or fifties in good health. Both conserved end residues are part of each CDR3.

v_call	j_call	cdr3_aa
TRBV12-5	TRBJ2-3	CASGLVLSGKTGTQYF
TRBV20-1	TRBJ2-2	CSALTSGNTGELFF
TRBV2	TRBJ2-2	CASRGPGLQANTGELFF
TRBV4-1	TRBJ2-1	CASSQGNLGNNEQFF
TRBV20-1	TRBJ2-5	CSARNRLWEAQYF
TRBV5-1	TRBJ2-1	CASSTTSGNYNEQFF
TRBV24-1	TRBJ2-1	CATRGEVRGDEQFF
TRBV3-1	TRBJ2-2	CASSQLAGLARSGELFF
TRBV24-1	TRBJ2-1	CATSPGGSGLSEQFF
TRBV28	TRBJ2-5	CASSPFLGTGVSKETQYF
TRBV7-2	TRBJ2-3	CASSPLSDTQYF
TRBV5-6	TRBJ2-2	CASSFGTGTGELFF
TRBV9	TRBJ2-7	CASSLKGQDYEQYF
TRBV11-3	TRBJ2-1	CASRTSAVYNEQFF
TRBV6-4	TRBJ2-1	CASSGQGGNEQFF
TRBV7-9	TRBJ2-2	CASVRNTGELFF
TRBV5-6	TRBJ1-1	CASSLGTGGNEAFF
TRBV6-4	TRBJ2-3	CASSDSGTSGTDTQYF
TRBV5-1	TRBJ2-2	CASSPPSGRAGELFF
TRBV15	TRBJ2-1	CATSKGDLNEQFF
TRBV7-2	TRBJ1-5	CASSLVGGNQPQHF
TRBV20-1	TRBJ1-1	CSARDGGPTEAFF
TRBV20-1	TRBJ1-2	CSAPLRDLNGYTF
TRBV27	TRBJ2-2	CASSLLFALNTGELFF
TRBV29-1	TRBJ2-1	CSVAGKGVDNEQFF
TRBV5-1	TRBJ1-5	CASSLPTYGNQPQHF
TRBV12-3/TRBV12-4	TRBJ1-2	CASRRGTGMIYGYTF
TRBV5-1	TRBJ1-2	CASSNRGTIYGYTF
TRBV28	TRBJ2-7	CASSFRLASEQYF
TRBV5-1	TRBJ1-2	CASSSLIVGYGYTF
TRBV29-1	TRBJ1-1	CSVVRGGLSTEAFF
TRBV6-5	TRBJ2-2	CASSYRVWQGTGELFF
TRBV12-3/TRBV12-4	TRBJ2-3	CASREASRDTQYF
TRBV3-1	TRBJ2-3	CASSPLAGVDTDTQYF
TRBV4-2	TRBJ2-3	CASSQVPLVGTDTQYF
TRBV5-1	TRBJ2-7	CASSLVTGGYEQYF
TRBV20-1	TRBJ1-6	CSARARETSNSPLHF
TRBV5-5	TRBJ1-2	CASSQVPDGYTF
TRBV6-5	TRBJ2-6	CASSSGAVGANVLTF
TRBV29-1	TRBJ2-1	CSVDRQSPTYNEQFF
TRBV29-1	TRBJ2-1	CSVERGRFEQFF
TRBV12-3/TRBV12-4	TRBJ2-5	CASRSGTGSRETQYF
TRBV12-3/TRBV12-4	TRBJ1-3	CASSKTGTGNSGNTIYF
TRBV10-3	TRBJ2-3	CAISEGGTGTPDTQYF
TRBV3-1	TRBJ2-1	CASNPGQTKSYNEQFF
TRBV6-5	TRBJ2-3	CASSFGQGSDTQYF
TRBV12-3/TRBV12-4	TRBJ2-7	CASSLMRSSYEQYF
TRBV29-1	TRBJ2-5	CSVGSRLANQETQYF
TRBV3-1	TRBJ1-1	CASSDRPTEAFF
TRBV12-3/TRBV12-4	TRBJ2-2	CASTGGAGELFF
TRBV10-3	TRBJ2-1	CAISEKIIQFF
TRBV5-1	TRBJ2-2	CASSFGVAGAGELFF
TRBV11-3	TRBJ2-1	CASSLHPPGLAEKQFF
TRBV29-1	TRBJ2-5	CSGAPGLRKAETQYF